The sample holds a few counts of the clone carrying this T cell receptor beta chain. This sample was included in a study of T-cell memory formation after mild COVID-19. Overall study: TCR clusters were largely donor specific.

TCRdb fed the 5' RACE reads into MiXCR, producing one record per CDR3 protein. Among around 340,000 distinct CDR3 sequences, roughly an eighth were seen once, and the ten largest hold about 24%. Sample: PBMCs or a T cell subset sorted from them (not recorded which). This receptor was obtained from a man younger than 35 who had mild COVID-19 (a few samples of this study predate the infection). Cell type and time point are not known.

DNA for the CDR3: TGTGCCAGCGTAGGTGTGTGGGGGCTTCCTAGAGAGCAGTACTTC. Translated, it gives CASVGVWGLPREQYF. The chain links TRBV6-2 or TRBV6-3 to TRBJ2-7; D possibly corresponds to TRBD1 (6 bases). The CDR3 consists of 15 residues. Trimming cost V 8 bases and J 7 bases, with 24 bases left between them. The germline gives CDR1 MNHEY, CDR2 SVGEGT.